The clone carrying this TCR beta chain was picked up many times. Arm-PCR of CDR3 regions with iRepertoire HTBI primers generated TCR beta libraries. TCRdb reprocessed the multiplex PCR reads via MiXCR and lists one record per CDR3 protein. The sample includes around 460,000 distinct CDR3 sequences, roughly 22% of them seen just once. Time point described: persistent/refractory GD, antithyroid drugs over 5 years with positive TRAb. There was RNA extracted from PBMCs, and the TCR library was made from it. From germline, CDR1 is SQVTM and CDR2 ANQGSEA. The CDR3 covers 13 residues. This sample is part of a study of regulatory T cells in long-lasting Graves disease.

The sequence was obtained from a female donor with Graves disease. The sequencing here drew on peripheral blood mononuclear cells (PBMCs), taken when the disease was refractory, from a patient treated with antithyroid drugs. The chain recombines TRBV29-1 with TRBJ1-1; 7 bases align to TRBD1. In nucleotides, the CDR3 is TGCGGAGGAGGGGGACAGCGGGTCACTGAAGCTTTCTTT. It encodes CGGGGQRVTEAFF.